The 9 T cell receptor beta chains listed next were all sequenced from one sample in a study of CD8+ T cells in alopecia areata. Extracted RNA was reverse transcribed into cDNA, the sequencing template. Libraries were prepared by immunoSEQ multiplex PCR; TCRdb keeps only in-frame clonotypes and omits some of them. The sample records approximately 280,000 clones, 58% being singletons. Indicated treatment: oral pan-JAK inhibitor, 5-10 mg twice daily. The sample consisted of CD4+ T cells sorted from blood, taken at week 24, from a patient treated with tofacitinib. The receptors were gathered from a human donor with alopecia areata.

The chain couples TRBV30 to TRBJ2-1; possibly TRBD1 for D (6 bases). Trimming took 4 bases from V and 4 from J, leaving 17 bases between them. CDR1 is GTSNPN, CDR2 SVGIG, per germline (reference sequence). The CDR3 runs 15 residues. The CDR3 sequence is CAWIPTGPAYNEQFF. The DNA of the CDR3 is TGTGCCTGGATCCCGACAGGTCCCGCTTACAATGAGCAGTTCTTC.

The J gene is TRBJ2-5, the V gene TRBV9, with a weak D call TRBD2 (5 bases). There are 15 residues in the CDR3. Trimming left V 0 bases short and J 5 bases short, with 14 bases between. Germline assignment: CDR1 SGDLS and CDR2 YYNGEE. The chain's CDR3 is CASSVGPGVGETQYF. CDR3 sequence (DNA): TGTGCCAGCAGCGTAGGCCCCGGGGTCGGGGAGACCCAGTACTTC.

The chain joins TRBV10-3 to TRBJ2-1; D possibly corresponds to TRBD1 (6 bases). The CDR3 sequence is 9 residues long. CDR1 ENHRY and CDR2 SYGVKD come from the germline V gene. The V gene lost 11 bases and the J gene lost 14 bases, with 13 bases spanning the gap. Written as DNA, the CDR3 is TGTGCCCCCGGGACAACCGAGTTCTTC. Translated: CAPGTTEFF.

This chain uses TRBV27 with TRBJ2-2; D gene uncertain. Trimming pared 1 base from V and 2 bases from J, leaving 11 bases between. The CDR3 is 16 residues long. The germline V gene encodes CDR1 MNHEY and CDR2 SMNVEV (reference sequence). CDR3 DNA sequence: TGTGCCAGCAGTTTATTCCCCCAGCGTAACACCGGGGAGCTGTTTTTT. It specifies CASSLFPQRNTGELFF.

The sample holds one count of this clone. The chain uses TRBV11-1 and TRBJ2-2; 7 bases match TRBD2. Unmatched junction bases numbered 8, after V lost 0 bases and J lost 7 bases. CDR3 length equals 16 residues. Germline-derived CDR1 and CDR2 are SGHAT and FQDESV (reference sequence). The CDR3 DNA sequence: TGTGCCAGCAGCTTAGCCGGGGTAGCGGGTCGCGGGGAGCTGTTTTTT. Translation: CASSLAGVAGRGELFF.

This clone was observed a single time. The V and J genes are TRBV6-9 and TRBJ1-2; D not resolved. The CDR3 length is 12 residues. The germline V gene has CDR1 MNHGY and CDR2 SVAAGI. V was clipped by 8 bases and J by 5 bases, with 12 bases between them. Written as DNA, the CDR3 is TGTGCCAGCTCCCCGGACGGGTATGGCTACACCTTC. This codes for CASSPDGYGYTF.

The rearrangement uses TRBV29-1 and TRBJ2-3, with D perhaps TRBD2 (5 bases). V lost 4 bases and J 1 base, leaving 9 bases between the germline ends. CDR1 and CDR2 (germline): SQVTM, ANQGSEA. The CDR3 contains 13 residues. CDR3 coding DNA: TGCAGCGTTGCTAGCAGCGGCACAGATACGCAGTATTTT. Its translation: CSVASSGTDTQYF.

This clone has a handful of counts. The chain recombines TRBV30 with TRBJ2-1; 9 nucleotides align to TRBD2. The trim removed 5 bases at V and 5 bases at J, leaving 4 bases unmatched. The germline CDR1 and CDR2 sequences are GTSNPN and SVGIG (reference sequence). This CDR3 has 13 residues. The CDR3 here is CAWGAGGNNEQFF. The CDR3 DNA follows: TGTGCCTGGGGAGCGGGGGGCAACAATGAGCAGTTCTTC.

CDR3 nucleotide sequence: TGTGCCAGCAGCCCTCCCGGGGTATCTGGTACGCAGTATTTT. Translated: CASSPPGVSGTQYF. This chain connects TRBV13 to TRBJ2-3, with D possibly matching TRBD2 (5 bases). CDR3 length equals 14 residues. Trimming pared 5 bases from V and 8 bases from J, leaving 17 bases between. Germline CDR1 PRHDT, CDR2 FYEKMQ (reference sequence).